The T cell receptor beta chain described here comes from a study of Ad26.COV2.S vaccination and SARS-CoV-2 variants. CDR1 and CDR2 (germline): DFQATT, SNEGSKA (reference sequence). Trimming removed 3 bases from V and 4 bases from J, with 12 bases in between. The CDR3 is 13 residues long. Treatment of the sample: roughly 18 received Ad26.COV2.S at low or high dose, single or two shots; about 5 received placebo; per-sample allocation not given. Collection of samples fell on day 63 after the first vaccine or placebo injection. Repertoires were generated with immunoSEQ multiplex PCR, while TCRdb's copy carries only in-frame clones and drops some. The sample lists about 280,000 clones, around 87% occurring once.

V gene TRBV20-1 combines with J gene TRBJ1-2; no definite D call. The material sequenced was peripheral blood, taken in a trial of Ad26.COV2.S vaccine versus placebo. The sequence derives from a person aged 18-60 years who received the Ad26.COV2.S COVID-19 vaccine or a placebo. The CDR3 region has the DNA TGCAGTGCTAGTACCGGGATTGCCTATGGCTACACCTTC. Its protein is CSASTGIAYGYTF.